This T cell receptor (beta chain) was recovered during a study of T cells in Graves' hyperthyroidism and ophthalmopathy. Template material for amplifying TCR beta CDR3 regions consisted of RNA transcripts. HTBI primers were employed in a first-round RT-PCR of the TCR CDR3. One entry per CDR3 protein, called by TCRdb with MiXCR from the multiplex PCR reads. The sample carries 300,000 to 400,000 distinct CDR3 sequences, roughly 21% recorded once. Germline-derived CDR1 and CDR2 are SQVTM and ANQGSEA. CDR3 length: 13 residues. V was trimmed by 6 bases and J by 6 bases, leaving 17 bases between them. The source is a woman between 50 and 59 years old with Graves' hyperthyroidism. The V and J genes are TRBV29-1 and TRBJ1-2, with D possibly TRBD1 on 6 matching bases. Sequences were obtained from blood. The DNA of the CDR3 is TGCAGCGTCTTAGAGGGGGGCTTGGATGGCTACACCTTC. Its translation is CSVLEGGLDGYTF.